This section outlines one T cell receptor (beta chain) sequence together with its context. The source of the sample is a study of blood T cell repertoires in COVID-19. Study background: Both acute and convalescent COVID-19 samples were obtained from the United States, Italy and Spain. T cells, B-cell-depleted T cells, or PBMCs supplied cDNA or gDNA.

Authors' data handling: Reference gene primer amplification gave estimated nucleated cell counts. The protocol was immunoSEQ multiplex PCR, while the TCRdb copy is restricted to in-frame clones and leaves out a portion. V and J calls and clone size come straight from that table; D and trimming were deduced from the DNA. Of about 170,000 clones in the sample, 85% to 95% were seen once. V lost 7 bases to trimming and J lost 0 bases; unmatched junction nucleotides: 11. This CDR3 region has 18 residues. Germline V gives CDR1 MDHEN, CDR2 SYDVKM. Sequences were obtained from peripheral blood. The sequence came from a woman in her forties or fifties with acute or convalescent COVID-19. V and J are TRBV28 and TRBJ2-7, with 14 bases that match TRBD2. This CDR3 is CASNTGRTSGRISYEQYF. In DNA form, the CDR3 reads TGTGCCAGCAATACAGGTAGGACTAGCGGGAGGATCTCCTACGAGCAGTACTTC.